The clone carrying this TCR beta chain came up many times. Its antigen is not known. The data were taken from a study of T-cell reconstitution after alpha-beta-depleted transplantation in children. Trimming removed 1 base from V and 4 bases from J, with 7 bases in between. Per the germline V gene, CDR1 is DFQATT and CDR2 is SNEGSKA (reference sequence). The CDR3 loop spans 12 amino acids. Preparing the TCRbeta library involved the use of unique molecular identifiers. Each CDR3 protein is one row after TCRdb ran MiXCR on the PCR reads. The table has 40,000 to 55,000 distinct CDR3 sequences, about a tenth seen once. Overall study findings and caveats: Surviving recipient cells, namely T cells and thymic progenitors, were the source of high day-60 TCRbeta diversity in some patients. One year after transplant, T-cell counts and diversity came mostly from newly produced T cells.

This clonotype was sampled from a male patient between 2 and 9 years old who had a stem cell transplant for chronic granulomatous disease, so the T cells may come from the graft donor. V usage is TRBV20-1 and J usage is TRBJ1-1; D unresolved. This sample comprised PBMCs, mostly from graft donor cells, obtained 60 days after TCRalphabeta/CD19-depleted stem cell transplant. CDR3 in DNA: TGCAGTGCTAGAGGGACCACCACTGAAGCTTTCTTT. Encoded protein: CSARGTTTEAFF.